Shown below are 10 T cell receptor beta chains from a single sample sequenced in a study of blood T cell repertoires in COVID-19. Only in-frame clones appear in the TCRdb table, and some are missing; sequencing was by immunoSEQ multiplex PCR. The sample lists about 170,000 clones, approximately 81% occurring once. The sequencing sample was made of peripheral blood. The source of these receptors is a man between 18 and 35 years old with active or convalescent COVID-19.

The chain is built from TRBV7-8 and TRBJ1-5, with D possibly matching TRBD1 (6 bases). The length of the CDR3 is 17 residues. Germline assignment: CDR1 SGHVS and CDR2 FQNEAQ. Trimming left V 5 bases short and J 0 bases short, with 17 bases between. The CDR3 bases are TGTGCCAGCAGCGACGGAGGACAGATTAATAGCAATCAGCCCCAGCATTTT. Amino acid sequence: CASSDGGQINSNQPQHF. Together with reference TRBV7-8 and TRBJ1-5, the CDR3 gives the full variable domain: GAGVSQSPRYKVAKRGQDVALRCDPISGHVSLFWYQQALGQGPEFLTYFQNEAQLDKSGLPSDRFFAERPEGSVSTLKIQRTQQEDSAVYLCASSDGGQINSNQPQHFGDGTRLSIL.

This clone was observed a few times. The chain uses TRBV7-9 and TRBJ2-1, with 7 bases lining up with TRBD2. The junction had 3 bases not matched to a gene; V was cut back by 3 bases and J by 1 base. CDR1 SEHNR and CDR2 FQNEAQ come from the germline V gene (reference sequence). The CDR3 extends over 15 amino acids. In nucleotides, the CDR3 is TGTGCCAGCAGCTTCCCGGGGGGTTCCTACAATGAGCAGTTCTTC. Its protein product is CASSFPGGSYNEQFF.

The V call is TRBV9, the J call TRBJ2-1; D ambiguous. V dropped 4 bases and J dropped 5 bases, with 10 bases sitting between them. The V gene's germline CDR1 is SGDLS and CDR2 YYNGEE. This CDR3 is built from 13 residues. The CDR3 is CASSSTRDNEQFF. CDR3 in DNA: TGTGCCAGCAGCTCCACCCGGGACAATGAGCAGTTCTTC.

The V and J genes are TRBV2 and TRBJ2-7; TRBD2 aligns across 7 bases. This CDR3 is built from 15 residues. V lost 0 bases, J lost 6 bases, and 8 bases stayed unmatched. Germline V CDR1 and CDR2: SNHLY, FYNNEI. The CDR3 region has the DNA TGTGCCAGCAGTGAAGCCTGGACTAGTGCTGGCGAGCAGTACTTC. Encoded protein: CASSEAWTSAGEQYF.

This chain connects TRBV11-2 to TRBJ2-1, with 8 bases aligning to TRBD2. In germline, CDR1 is SGHAT, CDR2 FQNNGV. The CDR3 extends over 15 amino acids. Germline trimming cut 1 base from V and 7 bases from J; bases unmatched to any gene: 6. CDR3 in amino acids: CASSLVRGGTNEQFF. In DNA form, the CDR3 reads TGTGCCAGCAGCTTAGTTCGCGGGGGGACTAATGAGCAGTTCTTC.

This clone has only one observation. The CDR3 loop reads CASSEAMMTGGLDYGYTF. CDR3 nucleotides: TGTGCCAGCAGTGAAGCAATGATGACAGGGGGGTTGGACTATGGCTACACCTTC. The V and J genes are TRBV2 and TRBJ1-2, with 9 bases lining up with TRBD1. V dropped 0 bases and J dropped 3; count of bases not matched to a gene: 11. CDR1 SNHLY and CDR2 FYNNEI come from the germline V gene. The CDR3 runs to 18 residues.

The genes are TRBV7-2 and TRBJ2-5, with D uncertain. With 3 bases removed from V and 5 bases from J, the gap between germline ends came to 4 bases. There are 11 residues in the CDR3. The germline V gene has CDR1 SGHTA and CDR2 FQGNSA. The CDR3 sequence is CASSFFETQYF. The CDR3 bases are TGTGCCAGCAGCTTCTTTGAGACCCAGTACTTC.

The chain is built from TRBV19 and TRBJ1-5; possible D gene TRBD1, 6 bases. Germline values: CDR1 LNHDA, CDR2 SQIVND (reference sequence). Trimming shortened V by 1 base and J by 7 bases, and 11 bases separated the two germline ends. This CDR3 is 14 amino acids long. The CDR3 region has the DNA TGTGCCAGTAGTATAGTTCGCAGGGGCCAGCCCCAGCATTTT. The encoded protein is CASSIVRRGQPQHF.

This rearrangement joins TRBV19 to TRBJ1-1; weak D call: TRBD1 (5 bases). Between the trimmed V and J ends, which lost 2 bases and 1 base, there was a span of 11 bases. Germline V lookup: CDR1 LNHDA, CDR2 SQIVND (reference sequence). The CDR3 length is 15 residues. The CDR3 here is CASSILRTPNTEAFF. CDR3 DNA sequence: TGTGCCAGTAGTATACTCCGGACACCGAACACTGAAGCTTTCTTT.

This clone was found a few times. The rearrangement uses TRBV7-2 and TRBJ1-5; D is uncertain. The CDR3 loop spans 16 amino acids. Per germline, CDR1 SGHTA and CDR2 FQGNSA. V was pared by 3 bases and J by 9 bases, with 21 bases between. The CDR3 DNA reads TGTGCCAGCAGCTTCAAGGAATCAGGATATATTTGGCCCCAGCATTTT. It codes for CASSFKESGYIWPQHF.